The 4 T cell receptor beta chains reported below all come from one sample, sequenced in a study of control samples from healthy donors and cancer patients. Clones were sequenced by immunoSEQ multiplex PCR, and TCRdb holds only the in-frame ones, with some missing. The sample has some 120,000 clones, roughly 90% seen once. The sample consisted of blood. These receptors were taken from a man aged 50 or older in good health.

The genes are TRBV5-1 and TRBJ1-5; 7 nucleotides align to TRBD1. There are 17 residues in the CDR3. Germline CDR1 and CDR2: SGHRS and YFSETQ. The trim removed 4 bases at V and 0 bases at J, leaving 10 bases unmatched. The CDR3 here is CASSPRTGLASNQPQHF. As DNA, the CDR3 is TGCGCCAGCAGCCCAAGGACAGGATTAGCTAGCAATCAGCCCCAGCATTTT.

This clone has only a few counts. This chain uses TRBV19 with TRBJ1-5, with D perhaps TRBD1 (5 bases). Germline CDR1 is LNHDA and CDR2 is SQIVND (reference sequence). The V and J ends lost 6 bases and 2 bases respectively, with 14 bases between them. The CDR3 contains 15 residues. CDR3 in amino acids: CASRVQALGNQPQHF. Here the CDR3 DNA reads TGTGCCAGTAGGGTACAGGCCCTAGGCAATCAGCCCCAGCATTTT.

The rearrangement joins TRBV7-6 to TRBJ2-3, with unresolved D. Per germline, CDR1 SGHVS and CDR2 FNYEAQ. This CDR3 comprises 13 residues. Trimming pared 6 bases from V and 4 bases from J, leaving 11 bases between. CDR3 loop: CASSHNPSDTQYF. The CDR3 DNA follows: TGTGCCAGCAGTCATAACCCGTCAGATACGCAGTATTTT. The variable domain in full, completed from reference TRBV7-6 and TRBJ2-3, reads GAGVSQSPRYKVTKRGQDVALRCDPISGHVSLYWYRQALGQGPEFLTYFNYEAQQDKSGLPNDRFSAERPEGSISTLTIQRTEQRDSAMYRCASSHNPSDTQYFGPGTRLTVL.

V is TRBV4-1 and J is TRBJ1-6; D is uncertain. Trimming stripped 2 bases from V and 0 bases from J, with 8 bases between. The CDR3 loop spans 16 amino acids. The germline CDR1 and CDR2 sequences are MGHRA and YSYEKL. CDR3 amino acids: CASSQIQSSYNSPLHF. The CDR3 region has the DNA TGCGCCAGCAGCCAAATACAGAGCTCCTATAATTCACCCCTCCACTTT.